A selection of T cell receptor beta chains follows, all from one sample in a study of blood T cell repertoires in COVID-19. Data came from immunoSEQ multiplex PCR; TCRdb stores just in-frame clones and leaves some out. In the table there are a few hundred thousand clones, 82% of which are singletons. Sequencing was performed on peripheral blood. These TCRs come from a woman in her 70s with COVID-19, enrolled during active disease. Both conserved end residues are part of each CDR3. D genes are given only for firm matches. Part of the rows lack a size; the others show once, few, many or a class for expanded clones.

V gene	D gene	J gene	clone size	CDR3 DNA	CDR3 protein
TRBV28	TRBD2	TRBJ2-5	.	TGTGCCACCTCGGCGGGAGGGCAGGAGACCCAGTACTTC	CATSAGGQETQYF
TRBV6-5	.	TRBJ1-5	.	TGTGCCAGCAGCCCCACCGGACAGATCAATCAGCCCCAGCATTTT	CASSPTGQINQPQHF
TRBV2	.	TRBJ2-7	once	TGTGCCAGCAGTGAGTCCAGGTACGAGCAGTACTTC	CASSESRYEQYF
TRBV19	TRBD1	TRBJ2-7	.	TGTGCCACAACCGGGACAGGGGTTCGGGAGCAGTACTTC	CATTGTGVREQYF
TRBV19	.	TRBJ2-2	.	TGTGCCAGTAGTATCTGGGGGGCGAACACCGGGGAGCTGTTTTTT	CASSIWGANTGELFF
TRBV5-1	TRBD2	TRBJ2-1	.	TGCGCCAGCAGCCCGGGACTAGCGGTTGAACTAGGTGAGCAGTTCTTC	CASSPGLAVELGEQFF
TRBV10-3	TRBD1	TRBJ2-1	.	TGTGCCATCAGCGGACAGGGTCCTTACAATGAGCAGTTCTTC	CAISGQGPYNEQFF
TRBV18	TRBD1	TRBJ1-2	.	TGTGCCAGCTCACTACAGACAGGGCAGCCTAACTATGGCTACACCTTC	CASSLQTGQPNYGYTF
TRBV7-3	.	TRBJ2-3	.	TGTGCCAGCAGCTTAACGTATTCAGATACGCAGTATTTT	CASSLTYSDTQYF
TRBV5-6	.	TRBJ2-3	.	TGTGCCAGCCGTTTCGGAGAGTTTGAAGATACGCAGTATTTT	CASRFGEFEDTQYF
TRBV29-1	.	TRBJ1-2	.	TGCAGCGGGGGGGAGGCGAACTATGGCTACACCTTC	CSGGEANYGYTF
TRBV9	.	TRBJ1-6	.	TGTGCCAGCAGCGTTTCTCAAGGACAGCCTGATAATTCACCCCTCCACTTT	CASSVSQGQPDNSPLHF
TRBV28	TRBD2	TRBJ2-7	.	TGTGCCAGCAGTTTAGCGGGAGGGCTCTACGAGCAGTACTTC	CASSLAGGLYEQYF
TRBV7-8	TRBD1	TRBJ1-6	.	TGTGCCAGCAGCCCGCGGACAGGGCGTAATTCACCCCTCCACTTT	CASSPRTGRNSPLHF
TRBV28	.	TRBJ1-3	few	TGTGCCAGCCTGTCCTCTGGAAACACCATATATTTT	CASLSSGNTIYF
TRBV29-1	.	TRBJ2-1	.	TGCAGCGTAGGAGAGTCTGAGCAGTTCTTC	CSVGESEQFF
TRBV28	TRBD2	TRBJ2-7	once	TGTGCCAGTAGACTAGCCCCCTACGAGCAGTACTTC	CASRLAPYEQYF
TRBV28	TRBD1	TRBJ1-6	once	TGTGCCAGCAGTCACACCCGACAGGGGTTCTATAATTCACCCCTCCACTTT	CASSHTRQGFYNSPLHF
TRBV5-1	TRBD1	TRBJ2-5	.	TGCGCCAGCAGCTTGGGAGGACAGGGGGCAGGGGAGACCCAGTACTTC	CASSLGGQGAGETQYF
TRBV5-4	TRBD1	TRBJ1-3	.	TGTGCCACCTTCCCACGACAGGGACGCAATGGAAACACCATATATTTT	CATFPRQGRNGNTIYF
TRBV19	.	TRBJ1-5	.	TGTGCCAGTCATCAGGGAAGTAATCAGCCCCAGCATTTT	CASHQGSNQPQHF
TRBV2	.	TRBJ1-2	few	TGTGCCGGGGCGGGGGAGGCCCTCGGGGGCTACACCTTC	CAGAGEALGGYTF
TRBV6-6	.	TRBJ2-1	.	TGTGCCAGCAGCACCGACAGTGCCAATGAGCAGTTCTTC	CASSTDSANEQFF
TRBV5-4	TRBD2	TRBJ2-5	.	TGTGCCAGCAGCCTACTAGCGGGAGGGCCGAAAGGAGAGACCCAGTACTTC	CASSLLAGGPKGETQYF
TRBV5-1	.	TRBJ2-5	.	TGCGCCAGCAGCTTGAAGAGGGAGACCCAGTACTTC	CASSLKRETQYF
TRBV7-2	TRBD2	TRBJ2-3	.	TGTGCCAGCAGCTTAGCATGGGTAGCGGGAGGGTTCACAGATACGCAGTATTTT	CASSLAWVAGGFTDTQYF
TRBV9	TRBD1	TRBJ1-4	.	TGTGCCAGCAGCCCGACGCCGGGACAGGAGGGATTTAATGAAAAACTGTTTTTT	CASSPTPGQEGFNEKLFF
TRBV2	.	TRBJ1-5	.	TGTGCCAGCAGTGACGAAGGGGCCGGGAATCAGCCCCAGCATTTT	CASSDEGAGNQPQHF
TRBV3-1/TRBV3-2	.	TRBJ1-3	many	TGTGCCAGCAGCCAAGATTGGCGAAACACCATATATTTT	CASSQDWRNTIYF
TRBV11-2	.	TRBJ2-7	few	TGTGCCAGCAGCTTCGACACCTACGAGCAGTACTTC	CASSFDTYEQYF
TRBV29-1	.	TRBJ2-7	.	TGCAGCGTTGCCCCTAGCTTCGGGTACGAGCAGTACTTC	CSVAPSFGYEQYF
TRBV7-6	TRBD2	TRBJ2-7	.	TGTGCCAGCAGCCCATACCAGGGAACTAGCGGGGTCAACGAGCAGTACTTC	CASSPYQGTSGVNEQYF
TRBV20-1	.	TRBJ2-6	.	TGCAGTGCTAGTGGCGGATCCTCTGGGGCCAACGTCCTGACTTTC	CSASGGSSGANVLTF
TRBV6-2/TRBV6-3	.	TRBJ1-5	.	TGTGCCAGCAGTTACTCCGCAGGGAGGGCGAATCAGCCCCAGCATTTT	CASSYSAGRANQPQHF
TRBV28	.	TRBJ1-2	.	TGTGCCAGCAGTCCCATGACAGGAAATAGGTTTAGCTACACCTTC	CASSPMTGNRFSYTF
TRBV3-1/TRBV3-2	TRBD2	TRBJ2-1	.	TGTGCCAGCAGCCAGGGACTAGGACTCAATGAGCAGTTCTTC	CASSQGLGLNEQFF
TRBV11-2	.	TRBJ1-1	.	TGTGCCAGCAGCACAGGACGGCTGAACACTGAAGCTTTCTTT	CASSTGRLNTEAFF
TRBV5-6	TRBD2	TRBJ2-1	.	TGTGCCAGCAGCTTCCTGGGGGGGACCTACAATGAGCAGTTCTTC	CASSFLGGTYNEQFF
TRBV7-8	.	TRBJ1-1	.	TGTGCCAGCAGCGTGAGAATAGGAGTGAACACTGAAGCTTTCTTT	CASSVRIGVNTEAFF
TRBV13	TRBD2	TRBJ2-7	.	TGTGCCAGCAGCTTAGGCCCCCGGGAGGGTTACGAGCAGTACTTC	CASSLGPREGYEQYF
TRBV27	.	TRBJ1-2	.	TGTGCCAGCAGAAAAGCCCGGGGCTATGGCTACACCTTC	CASRKARGYGYTF
TRBV7-2	TRBD1	TRBJ2-3	.	TGTGCCAGCAGCTTAGACAGGGGGTTAGATACGCAGTATTTT	CASSLDRGLDTQYF
TRBV7-2	.	TRBJ2-7	.	TGTGCCAGCAGCTTAGCGACAACAGTCCCCTACGAGCAGTACTTC	CASSLATTVPYEQYF
TRBV5-1	.	TRBJ1-2	many	TGCGCCAGCAGCTTAAGTGGGGACTCTGGCTACACCTTC	CASSLSGDSGYTF
TRBV10-2	TRBD1	TRBJ1-5	.	TGCGCCAGCAGTGAGTCGAATCGGCCAGGGGGCGAGTTATTTCAGCCCCAGCATTTT	CASSESNRPGGELFQPQHF
TRBV5-4	.	TRBJ2-7	.	TGTGCCAGCAGCAACCAGGGGATGTCCTACGAGCAGTACTTC	CASSNQGMSYEQYF
TRBV28	.	TRBJ2-7	.	TGTGCCAGCAGTTTAAAGGGGAACGAGCAGTACTTC	CASSLKGNEQYF
TRBV27	TRBD1	TRBJ1-1	.	TGTGCCAGCGCCCGGGACAGGGTTTCTGAAGCTTTCTTT	CASARDRVSEAFF
TRBV18	TRBD2	TRBJ2-5	.	TGTGCCAGCTCACGGGACCGATATTCTAGCGGGAGGGCGGAAGAGACCCAGTACTTC	CASSRDRYSSGRAEETQYF
TRBV5-1	TRBD1	TRBJ2-2	few	TGCGCCAGCAGCATACAGGGGCTTGGTTCCGGGGAGCTGTTTTTT	CASSIQGLGSGELFF
TRBV4-1	.	TRBJ1-1	.	TGCGCCAGCAGCCAAGATGGCAGGTGGAACACTGAAGCTTTCTTT	CASSQDGRWNTEAFF
TRBV19	.	TRBJ2-2	.	TGTGCCAGTATAATTAACCCGACCGCGGCCGGGGAGCTGTTTTTT	CASIINPTAAGELFF
TRBV20-1	.	TRBJ2-3	.	TGCAGTGCTTTAAGCACAGATACGCAGTATTTT	CSALSTDTQYF
TRBV2	TRBD1	TRBJ1-5	.	TGTGCCAGCAGCACACGAATAGGACAGGCACAGCCCCAGCATTTT	CASSTRIGQAQPQHF
TRBV6-5	.	TRBJ1-5	.	TGTGCCAGCAGCTTAAACAGGGAAGGGGAGCCCCAGCATTTT	CASSLNREGEPQHF
TRBV6-6	TRBD1	TRBJ1-2	.	TGTGCCAGCAGTACGGACAGGGTAAACACCTTC	CASSTDRVNTF
TRBV11-3	TRBD1	TRBJ2-7	.	TGTGCCAGCAGCTCAAGACAGGGAATGGACGAGCAGTACTTC	CASSSRQGMDEQYF
TRBV6-5	TRBD2	TRBJ2-2	.	TGTGCCAGCAGGCTCCTAGCGGTGAACACCGGGGAGCTGTTTTTT	CASRLLAVNTGELFF
TRBV6-2/TRBV6-3	.	TRBJ2-7	.	TGTGCCAGCACCCCTTTGGGGGGGCCCTACGAGCAGTACTTC	CASTPLGGPYEQYF
TRBV4-3	TRBD2	TRBJ2-7	many	TGCGCCAGCAGCCCTGGGGTAGCGGGAACCTACGAGCAGTACTTC	CASSPGVAGTYEQYF